The clone carrying this T cell receptor (beta chain) was seen a handful of times. The antigen is unknown. The sample is drawn from a study of CD8 T cell repertoires and HIV-1 epitope variants. At the level of the study: Twenty-five autologous and known Gag and Nef epitope variant peptides each stimulated T cells separately. Epitopes were three Gag families plus Nef HW9 and YT9. General study results and limits: Only beta chains were identified, marking proliferation to antigen, not function. Six of nine antigen-specific clonotypes appeared cross-reactive to autologous or escape variants.

TCRdb keeps only in-frame clones here, not all; method: immunoSEQ multiplex PCR. The sample holds about 90,000 clones, 74% seen once. The clonotype was recovered from a male donor with HIV. Sample: uncultured baseline CD8+ T cells from peripheral blood mononuclear cells (PBMCs).

DNA for the CDR3: TGTGCCAGCAGCCCCTCTAACTATGGCTACACCTTC. Its translation: CASSPSNYGYTF. This chain joins TRBV11-2 and TRBJ1-2; no definite D call. Trimming took 5 bases from V and 0 from J, leaving 4 bases between them. The CDR3 is made up of 12 amino acids. Germline-derived CDR1 and CDR2 are SGHAT and FQNNGV.